The present TCR beta chain was sequenced within a study of blood T cell repertoires in COVID-19. Overall study context: Some COVID-19 samples were acute and others convalescent; all came from the United States, Italy and Spain.

Generated by immunoSEQ multiplex PCR, the TCRdb table keeps only in-frame clones and is missing some. This table has over 60,000 clones, roughly three quarters appearing once. The germline V gene encodes CDR1 LGHNA and CDR2 YSLEER. Between the trimmed V and J ends, which lost 4 bases and 7 bases, there was a span of 20 bases. The CDR3 runs 16 residues. This clone was seen only a few times. This clonotype was sampled from a human donor in a cohort sampled during active COVID-19. Material for sequencing was peripheral blood. The V call is TRBV4-3, the J call TRBJ1-5; D gene unclear. CDR3 in DNA: TGCGCCAGCAGCCCTAGGGCCACACCGGGCGGGCAGCCCCAGCATTTT. This translates into CASSPRATPGGQPQHF.